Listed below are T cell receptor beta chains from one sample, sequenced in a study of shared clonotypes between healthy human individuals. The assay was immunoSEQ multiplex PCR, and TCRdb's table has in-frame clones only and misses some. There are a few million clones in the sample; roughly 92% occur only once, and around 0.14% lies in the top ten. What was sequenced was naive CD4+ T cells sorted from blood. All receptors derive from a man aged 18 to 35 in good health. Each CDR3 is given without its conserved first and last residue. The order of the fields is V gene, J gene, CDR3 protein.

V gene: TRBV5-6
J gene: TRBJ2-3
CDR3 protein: ASSLGGATDTQY

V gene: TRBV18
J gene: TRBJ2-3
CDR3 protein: ASSPLGALTDTQY

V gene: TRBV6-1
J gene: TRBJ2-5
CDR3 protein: ASSESIPTQETQY

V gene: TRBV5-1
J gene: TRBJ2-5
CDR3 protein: ASSSGEGQETQY

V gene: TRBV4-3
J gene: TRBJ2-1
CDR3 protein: ASSQEVDRGYNEQF

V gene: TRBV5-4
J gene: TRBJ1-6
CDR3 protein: ASSLRETDNSPLH

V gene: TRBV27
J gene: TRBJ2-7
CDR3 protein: ASSSTGLSYEQY

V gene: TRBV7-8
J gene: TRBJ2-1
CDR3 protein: ASSPAYEQF

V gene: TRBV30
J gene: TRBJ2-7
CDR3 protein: AWKSEAGLSYEQY

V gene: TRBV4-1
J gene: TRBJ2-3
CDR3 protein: ASSQEGTAGLTDTQY

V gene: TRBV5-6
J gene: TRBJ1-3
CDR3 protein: ASSLWQISGNTIY

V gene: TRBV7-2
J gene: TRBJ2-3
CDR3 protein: ASSPPRGSDGGDTQY

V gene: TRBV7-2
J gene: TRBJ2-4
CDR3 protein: ASSQGWTGARPKNIQY

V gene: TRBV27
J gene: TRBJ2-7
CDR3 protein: ASSFRGLAGAYEQY

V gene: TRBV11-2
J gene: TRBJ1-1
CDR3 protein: ASSPVWENTEAF

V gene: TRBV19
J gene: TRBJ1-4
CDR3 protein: ASGQGATNEKLF

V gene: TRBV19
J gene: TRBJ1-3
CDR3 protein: ASSVRISGNTIY

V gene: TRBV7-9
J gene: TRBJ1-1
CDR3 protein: ASSIGMGRQAF

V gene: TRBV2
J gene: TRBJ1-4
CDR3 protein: ASSGDRSNEKLF

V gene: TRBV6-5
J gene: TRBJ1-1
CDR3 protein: ASSPTVNTEAF

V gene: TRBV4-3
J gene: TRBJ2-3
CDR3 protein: ASSQEESRGPDTQY

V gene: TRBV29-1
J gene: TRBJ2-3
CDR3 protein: SDRLAGAPDTQY

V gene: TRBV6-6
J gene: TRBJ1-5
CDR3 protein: ASSYLVRDQPQH

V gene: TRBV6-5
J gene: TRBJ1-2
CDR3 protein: ASSRTDYGYT

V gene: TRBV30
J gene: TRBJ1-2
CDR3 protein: AWSRISQATEGYT

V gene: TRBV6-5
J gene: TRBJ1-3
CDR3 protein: ASSYSVTLGNTIY

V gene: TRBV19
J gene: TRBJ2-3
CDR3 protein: ASSSGTSGRKDTQY

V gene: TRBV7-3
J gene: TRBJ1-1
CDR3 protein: ASSLNGDTMNTEAF

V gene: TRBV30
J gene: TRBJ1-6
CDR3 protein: AWSVELNLPLH

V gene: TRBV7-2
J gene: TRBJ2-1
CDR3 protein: ASSYSSGTSHEQF

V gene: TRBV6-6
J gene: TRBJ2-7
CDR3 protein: ASTPGQAYEQY